Following are 5 T cell receptor beta chains from one sample sequenced in a study of blood T cell repertoires in COVID-19. Libraries were prepared by immunoSEQ multiplex PCR; TCRdb keeps only in-frame clonotypes and omits some of them. The sample consists of roughly 170,000 clones, 80% to 90% of them appearing once. The sequenced sample consisted of PBMCs or T cells enriched from blood (not recorded which). The receptors shown here come from a woman in her fifties or sixties in a cohort exposed to, infected with or recovered from COVID-19 (not recorded which).

The chain carries TRBV2 and TRBJ1-5, with D possibly TRBD1 on 6 matching bases. Between the trimmed V and J ends, which lost 6 bases and 3 bases, there was a span of 9 bases. Germline V gives CDR1 SNHLY, CDR2 FYNNEI. This CDR3 comprises 13 residues. CDR3 loop: CASRYRDNQPQHF. In nucleotides, the CDR3 is TGTGCCAGCAGATACAGGGACAATCAGCCCCAGCATTTT.

This clone has only one observation. This chain uses TRBV11-3 with TRBJ2-6; D not resolved. Deletions cut 5 bases from V and 2 bases from J, with 7 bases between. The length of the CDR3 is 14 residues. Germline V gene sequence: CDR1 SGHNT, CDR2 YENEEA. The CDR3 reads CASSPRTGANVLTF. The CDR3 DNA reads as TGTGCCAGCAGCCCTAGAACTGGGGCCAACGTCCTGACTTTC.

The V call is TRBV28, the J call TRBJ1-4, with D perhaps TRBD1 (6 bases). The V end lost 4 bases, the J end lost 8 bases, and 20 bases lay between the germline ends. This CDR3 spans 16 amino acids. Per the germline V gene, CDR1 is MDHEN and CDR2 is SYDVKM. CDR3 protein: CASSSPTGVGVEKLFF. The CDR3, as DNA: TGTGCCAGCAGTTCGCCGACAGGAGTTGGAGTCGAAAAACTGTTTTTT.

This chain links TRBV28 with TRBJ2-5; the match to TRBD2 covers 14 bases. The V gene end was trimmed by 6 bases and the J gene end by 5 bases; junction bases not matched to a gene: 5. Germline assignment: CDR1 MDHEN and CDR2 SYDVKM. The CDR3 is made up of 15 amino acids. CDR3 loop: CASSTGTSGSETQYF. DNA of the CDR3: TGTGCCAGCAGCACCGGGACTAGCGGGAGTGAGACCCAGTACTTC. Variable domain in full (rest from reference TRBV28 and TRBJ2-5): DVKVTQSSRYLVKRTGEKVFLECVQDMDHENMFWYRQDPGLGLRLIYFSYDVKMKEKGDIPEGYSVSREKKERFSLILESASTNQTSMYLCASSTGTSGSETQYFGPGTRLLVL.

The chain carries TRBV11-2 and TRBJ1-2; possibly TRBD1 for D (5 bases). There are 14 residues in the CDR3. Germline values: CDR1 SGHAT, CDR2 FQNNGV. The V gene lost 4 bases and the J gene lost 3 bases, with 12 bases spanning the gap. The CDR3 sequence: CASSSRQPHYGYTF. The CDR3, as DNA: TGTGCCAGCAGCTCGCGACAGCCACACTATGGCTACACCTTC.